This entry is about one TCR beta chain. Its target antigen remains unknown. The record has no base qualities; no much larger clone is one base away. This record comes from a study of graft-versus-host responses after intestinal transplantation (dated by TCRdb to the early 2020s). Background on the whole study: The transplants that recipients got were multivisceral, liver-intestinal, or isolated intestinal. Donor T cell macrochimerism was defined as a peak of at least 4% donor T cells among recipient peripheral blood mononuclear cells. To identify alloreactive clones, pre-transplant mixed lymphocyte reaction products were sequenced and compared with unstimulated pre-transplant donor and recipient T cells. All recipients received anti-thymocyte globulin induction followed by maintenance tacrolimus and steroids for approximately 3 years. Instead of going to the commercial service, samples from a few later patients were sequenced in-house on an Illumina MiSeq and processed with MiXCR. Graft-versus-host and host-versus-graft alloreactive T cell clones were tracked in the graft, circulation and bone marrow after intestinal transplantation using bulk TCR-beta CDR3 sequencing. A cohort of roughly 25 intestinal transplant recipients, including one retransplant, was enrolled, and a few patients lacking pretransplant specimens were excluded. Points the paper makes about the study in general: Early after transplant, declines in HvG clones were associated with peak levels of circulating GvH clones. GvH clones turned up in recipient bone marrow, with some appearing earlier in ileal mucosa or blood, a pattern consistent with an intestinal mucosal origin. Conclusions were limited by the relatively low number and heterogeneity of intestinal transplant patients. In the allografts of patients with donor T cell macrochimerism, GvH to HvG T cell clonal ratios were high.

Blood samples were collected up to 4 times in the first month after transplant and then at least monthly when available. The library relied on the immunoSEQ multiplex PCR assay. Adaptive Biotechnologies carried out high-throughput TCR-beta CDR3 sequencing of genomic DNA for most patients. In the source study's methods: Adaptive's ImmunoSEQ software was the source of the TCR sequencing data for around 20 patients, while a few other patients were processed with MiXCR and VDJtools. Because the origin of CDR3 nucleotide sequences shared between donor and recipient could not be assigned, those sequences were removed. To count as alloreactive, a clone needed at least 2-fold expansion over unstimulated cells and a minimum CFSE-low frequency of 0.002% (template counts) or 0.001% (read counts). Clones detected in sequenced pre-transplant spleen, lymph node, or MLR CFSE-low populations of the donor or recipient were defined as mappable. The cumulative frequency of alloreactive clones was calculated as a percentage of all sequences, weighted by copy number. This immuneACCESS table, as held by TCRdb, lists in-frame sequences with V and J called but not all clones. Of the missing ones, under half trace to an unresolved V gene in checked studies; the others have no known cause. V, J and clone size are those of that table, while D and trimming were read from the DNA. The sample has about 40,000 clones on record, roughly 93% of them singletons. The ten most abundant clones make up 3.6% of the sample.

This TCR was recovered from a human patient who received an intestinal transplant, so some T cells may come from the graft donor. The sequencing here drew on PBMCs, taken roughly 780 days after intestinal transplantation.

The CDR3 protein: CASRPLSGRVYEQYF. Here is the DNA: TGCGCCAGCAGACCCCTTAGCGGGAGGGTATACGAGCAGTACTTC. Recombination joined TRBV5-1 with TRBJ2-7; TRBD2 lines up with 11 middle nucleotides. The CDR3 spans 15 residues, from the cysteine through the phenylalanine. Only the CDR3 portion is preserved as DNA: 45 bases, with reading frame beginning at the first base. In the germline V gene, CDR1 corresponds to SGHRS and CDR2 to YFSETQ. Trimming removed 5 bases from V and 4 bases from J; the gene matches leave 8 bases unexplained.